This TCR beta chain was observed in a study of tumor-infiltrating lymphocytes in primary liver carcinoma. Constant-region priming of about 500 ng total RNA yielded TCR beta cDNA. Nested multiplex PCR, run for three rounds with slightly modified ARM-PCR, yielded TCR beta libraries. The first two PCR rounds used TRBV1-TRBV30 primers with a Cbeta primer, 10 cycles each. A single record per CDR3 protein comes from TCRdb applying MiXCR to the multiplex PCR reads. The sample yields approximately 300,000 distinct CDR3 sequences, 50% to 70% seen once. The CDR3 extends over 15 amino acids. Germline values: CDR1 SQVTM, CDR2 ANQGSEA. The V gene lost 1 base and the J gene lost 4 bases, with 16 bases spanning the gap. About this clonotype itself: This may stem from a read error, because a much larger clone lies one nucleotide away.

Both blood RNA, taken from unsorted whole blood, and germline DNA were extracted. No treatment had been given to the patients, who were chronically infected with HBV. They drew about 4.4 milliliters of peripheral blood before surgery. This rearrangement joins TRBV29-1 to TRBJ1-1; D unresolved. This sequence originates from a middle-aged man with primary liver carcinoma and hepatitis B virus infection. Input material: peripheral blood. In DNA form, the CDR3 reads TGCAGCGTTGAAGGTCATGGGCGGTGGGGCACTGAAGCTTTCTTT. This translates into CSVEGHGRWGTEAFF.